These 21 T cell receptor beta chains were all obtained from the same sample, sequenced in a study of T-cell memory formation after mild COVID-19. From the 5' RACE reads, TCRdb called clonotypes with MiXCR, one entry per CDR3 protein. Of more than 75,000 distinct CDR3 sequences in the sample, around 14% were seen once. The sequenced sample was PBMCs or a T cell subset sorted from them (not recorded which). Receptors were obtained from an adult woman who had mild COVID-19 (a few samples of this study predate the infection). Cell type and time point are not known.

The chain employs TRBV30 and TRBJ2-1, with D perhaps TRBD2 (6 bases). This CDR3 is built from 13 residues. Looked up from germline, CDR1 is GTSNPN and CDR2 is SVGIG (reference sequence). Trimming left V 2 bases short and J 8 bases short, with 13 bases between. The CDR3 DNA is TGTGCCTGGAGTCTCGGGGGTAGCTATGAGCAGTTCTTC. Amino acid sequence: CAWSLGGSYEQFF. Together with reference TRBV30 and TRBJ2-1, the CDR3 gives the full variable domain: SQTIHQWPATLVQPVGSPLSLECTVEGTSNPNLYWYRQAAGRGLQLLFYSVGIGQISSEVPQNLSASRPQDRQFILSSKKLLLSDSGFYLCAWSLGGSYEQFFGPGTRLTVL.

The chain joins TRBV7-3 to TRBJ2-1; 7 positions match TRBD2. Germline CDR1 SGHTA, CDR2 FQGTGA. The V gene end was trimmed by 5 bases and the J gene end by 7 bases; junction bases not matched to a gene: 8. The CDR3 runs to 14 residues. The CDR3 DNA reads TGTGCCAGCAGCCCGGGGGGTTCTGGGAATGAGCAGTTCTTC. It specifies CASSPGGSGNEQFF. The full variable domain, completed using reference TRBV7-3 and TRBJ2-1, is GAGVSQTPSNKVTEKGKYVELRCDPISGHTALYWYRQSLGQGPEFLIYFQGTGAADDSGLPNDRFFAVRPEGSVSTLKIQRTERGDSAVYLCASSPGGSGNEQFFGPGTRLTVL.

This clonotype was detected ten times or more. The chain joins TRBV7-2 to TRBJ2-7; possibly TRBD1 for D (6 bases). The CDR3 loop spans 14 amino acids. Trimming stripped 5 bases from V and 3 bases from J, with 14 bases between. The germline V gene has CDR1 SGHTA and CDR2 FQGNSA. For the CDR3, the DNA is TGTGCCAGCAGCATCCTCCGGGACAACTACGAGCAGTACTTC. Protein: CASSILRDNYEQYF.

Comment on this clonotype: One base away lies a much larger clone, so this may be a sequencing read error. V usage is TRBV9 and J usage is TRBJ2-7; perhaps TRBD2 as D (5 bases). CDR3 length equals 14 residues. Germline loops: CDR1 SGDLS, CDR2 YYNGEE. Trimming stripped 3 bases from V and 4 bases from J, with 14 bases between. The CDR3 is CASSAGEKLYEQYF. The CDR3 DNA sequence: TGTGCCAGCAGCGCCGGGGAAAAACTGTACGAGCAGTACTTC.

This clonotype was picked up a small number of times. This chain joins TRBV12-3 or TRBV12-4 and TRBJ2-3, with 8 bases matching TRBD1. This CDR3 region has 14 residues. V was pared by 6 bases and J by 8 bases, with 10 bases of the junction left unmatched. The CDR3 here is CASRDQDRVATQYF. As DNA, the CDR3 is TGTGCCAGCAGAGACCAGGACAGGGTGGCTACGCAGTATTTT.

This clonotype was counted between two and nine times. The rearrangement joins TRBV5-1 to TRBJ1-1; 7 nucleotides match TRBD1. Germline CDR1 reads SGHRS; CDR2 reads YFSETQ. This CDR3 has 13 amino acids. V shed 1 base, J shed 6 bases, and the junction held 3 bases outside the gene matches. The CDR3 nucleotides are TGCGCCAGCAGCTTGTGGCAGGGGGCTGAAGCTTTCTTT. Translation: CASSLWQGAEAFF.

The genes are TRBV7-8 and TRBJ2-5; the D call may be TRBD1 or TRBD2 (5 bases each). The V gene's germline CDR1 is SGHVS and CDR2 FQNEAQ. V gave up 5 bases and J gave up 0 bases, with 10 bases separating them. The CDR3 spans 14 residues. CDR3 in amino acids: CASSPGPNQETQYF. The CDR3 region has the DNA TGTGCCAGCAGCCCGGGACCAAACCAAGAGACCCAGTACTTC.

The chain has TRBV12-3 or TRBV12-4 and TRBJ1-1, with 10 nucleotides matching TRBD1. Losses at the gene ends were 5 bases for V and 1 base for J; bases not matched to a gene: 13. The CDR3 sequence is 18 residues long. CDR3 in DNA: TGTGCCAGCAGTCCGGGGACAGGGGTGTTTCTGAGGAACACTGAAGCTTTCTTT. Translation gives CASSPGTGVFLRNTEAFF.

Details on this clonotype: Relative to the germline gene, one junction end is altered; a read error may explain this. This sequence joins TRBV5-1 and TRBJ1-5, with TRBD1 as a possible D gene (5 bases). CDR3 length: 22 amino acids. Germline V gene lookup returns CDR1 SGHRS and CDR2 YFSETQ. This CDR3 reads CASSFRDFRDSTGPGSNQHQHF. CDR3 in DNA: TGCGCCAGCAGCTTTCGGGACTTCCGGGACTCTACCGGGCCAGGGAGCAATCAGCACCAGCATTTT.

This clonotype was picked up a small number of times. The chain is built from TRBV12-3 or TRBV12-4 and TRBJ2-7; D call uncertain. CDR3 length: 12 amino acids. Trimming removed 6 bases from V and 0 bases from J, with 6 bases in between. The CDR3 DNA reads TGTGCCAGCAGGGGCGTCTCCTACGAGCAGTACTTC. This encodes CASRGVSYEQYF.

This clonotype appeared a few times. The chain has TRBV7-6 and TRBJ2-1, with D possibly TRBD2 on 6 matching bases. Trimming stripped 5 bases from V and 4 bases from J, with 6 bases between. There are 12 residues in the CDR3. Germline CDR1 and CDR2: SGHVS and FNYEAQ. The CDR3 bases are TGTGCCAGCAGCGGAGGGTACAATGAGCAGTTCTTC. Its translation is CASSGGYNEQFF. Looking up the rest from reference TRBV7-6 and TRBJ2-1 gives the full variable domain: GAGVSQSPRYKVTKRGQDVALRCDPISGHVSLYWYRQALGQGPEFLTYFNYEAQQDKSGLPNDRFSAERPEGSISTLTIQRTEQRDSAMYRCASSGGYNEQFFGPGTRLTVL.

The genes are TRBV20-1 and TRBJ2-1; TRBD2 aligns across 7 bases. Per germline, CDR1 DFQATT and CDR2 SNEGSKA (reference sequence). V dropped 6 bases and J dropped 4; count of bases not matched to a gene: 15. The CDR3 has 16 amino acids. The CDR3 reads CSAPLGQRDTYNEQFF. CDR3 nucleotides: TGCAGTGCCCCCCTAGGTCAGCGGGATACATACAATGAGCAGTTCTTC.

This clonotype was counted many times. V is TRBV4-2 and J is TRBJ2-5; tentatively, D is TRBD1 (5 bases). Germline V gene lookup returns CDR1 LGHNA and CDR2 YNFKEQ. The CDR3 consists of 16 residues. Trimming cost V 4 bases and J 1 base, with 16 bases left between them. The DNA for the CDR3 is TGTGCCAGCAGCCCGCCCCGACAGCCAGTCCAAGAGACCCAGTACTTC. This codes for CASSPPRQPVQETQYF.

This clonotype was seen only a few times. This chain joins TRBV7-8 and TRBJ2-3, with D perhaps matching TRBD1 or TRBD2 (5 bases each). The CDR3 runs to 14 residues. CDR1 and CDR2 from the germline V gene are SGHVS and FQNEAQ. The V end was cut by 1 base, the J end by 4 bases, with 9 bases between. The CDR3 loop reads CASSLEGTADTQYF. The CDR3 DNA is TGTGCCAGCAGCTTAGAGGGGACGGCAGATACGCAGTATTTT. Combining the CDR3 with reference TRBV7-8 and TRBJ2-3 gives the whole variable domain GAGVSQSPRYKVAKRGQDVALRCDPISGHVSLFWYQQALGQGPEFLTYFQNEAQLDKSGLPSDRFFAERPEGSVSTLKIQRTQQEDSAVYLCASSLEGTADTQYFGPGTRLTVL.

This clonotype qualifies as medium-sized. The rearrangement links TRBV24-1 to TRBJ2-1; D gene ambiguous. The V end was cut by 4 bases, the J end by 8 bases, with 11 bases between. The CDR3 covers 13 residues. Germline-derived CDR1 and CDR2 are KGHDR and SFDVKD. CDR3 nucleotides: TGTGCCACCAGTGAGGTGGCGTGGGATGAGCAGTTCTTC. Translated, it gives CATSEVAWDEQFF.

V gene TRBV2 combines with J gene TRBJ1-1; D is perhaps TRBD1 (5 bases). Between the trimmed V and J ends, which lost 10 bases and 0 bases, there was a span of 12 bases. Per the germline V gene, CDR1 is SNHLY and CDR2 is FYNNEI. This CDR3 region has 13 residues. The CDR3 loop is CATGAGMNTEAFF. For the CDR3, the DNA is TGTGCCACCGGGGCGGGGATGAACACTGAAGCTTTCTTT.

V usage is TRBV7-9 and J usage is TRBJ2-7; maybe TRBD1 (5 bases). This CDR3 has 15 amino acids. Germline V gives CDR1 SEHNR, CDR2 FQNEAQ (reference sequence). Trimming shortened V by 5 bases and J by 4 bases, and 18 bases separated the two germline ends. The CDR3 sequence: CASSPKWQGVYEQYF. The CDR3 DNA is TGTGCCAGCAGCCCCAAGTGGCAGGGTGTGTACGAGCAGTACTTC.

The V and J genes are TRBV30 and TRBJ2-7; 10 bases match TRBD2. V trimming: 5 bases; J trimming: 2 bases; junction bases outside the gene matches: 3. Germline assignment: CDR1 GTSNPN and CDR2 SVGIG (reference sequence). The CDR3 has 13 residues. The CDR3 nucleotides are TGTGCCTGGTCGGGACTAGCGACCTACGAGCAGTACTTC. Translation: CAWSGLATYEQYF. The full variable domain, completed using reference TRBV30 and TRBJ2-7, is SQTIHQWPATLVQPVGSPLSLECTVEGTSNPNLYWYRQAAGRGLQLLFYSVGIGQISSEVPQNLSASRPQDRQFILSSKKLLLSDSGFYLCAWSGLATYEQYFGPGTRLTVT.

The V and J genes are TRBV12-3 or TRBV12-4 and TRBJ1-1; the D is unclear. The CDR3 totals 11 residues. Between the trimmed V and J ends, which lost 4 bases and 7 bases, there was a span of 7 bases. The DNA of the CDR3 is TGTGCCAGCAGTTACAGCGTTGAAGCTTTCTTT. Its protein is CASSYSVEAFF.

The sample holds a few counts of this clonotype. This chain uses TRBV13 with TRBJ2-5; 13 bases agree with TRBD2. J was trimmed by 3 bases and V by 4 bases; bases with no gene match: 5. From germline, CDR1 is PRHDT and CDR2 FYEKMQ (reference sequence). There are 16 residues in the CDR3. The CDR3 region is CASSSPTSGRKETQYF. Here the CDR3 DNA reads TGTGCCAGCAGCTCACCGACTAGCGGGAGGAAAGAGACCCAGTACTTC.

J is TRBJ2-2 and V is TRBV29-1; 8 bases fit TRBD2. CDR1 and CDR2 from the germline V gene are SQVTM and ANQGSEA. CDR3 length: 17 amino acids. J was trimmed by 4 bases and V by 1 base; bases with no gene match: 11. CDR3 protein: CSVEGYGGRSSTGELFF. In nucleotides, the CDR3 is TGCAGCGTTGAAGGGTACGGCGGGAGGTCCTCCACCGGGGAGCTGTTTTTT.